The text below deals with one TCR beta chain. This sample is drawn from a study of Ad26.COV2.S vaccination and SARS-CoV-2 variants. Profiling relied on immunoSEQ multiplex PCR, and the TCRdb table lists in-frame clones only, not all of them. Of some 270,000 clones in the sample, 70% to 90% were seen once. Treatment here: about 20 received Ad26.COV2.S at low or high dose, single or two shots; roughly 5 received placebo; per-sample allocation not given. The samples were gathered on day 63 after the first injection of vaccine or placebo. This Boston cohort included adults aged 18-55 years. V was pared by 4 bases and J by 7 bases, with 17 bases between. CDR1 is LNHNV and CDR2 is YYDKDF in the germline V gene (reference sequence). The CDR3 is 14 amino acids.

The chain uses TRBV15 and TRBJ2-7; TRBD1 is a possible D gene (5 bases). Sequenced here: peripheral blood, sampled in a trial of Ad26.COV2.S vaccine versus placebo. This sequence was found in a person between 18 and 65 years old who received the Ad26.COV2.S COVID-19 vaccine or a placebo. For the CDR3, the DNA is TGTGCCACCAGCAAACAGGACGGTGGATTTGAGCAGTACTTC. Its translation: CATSKQDGGFEQYF.